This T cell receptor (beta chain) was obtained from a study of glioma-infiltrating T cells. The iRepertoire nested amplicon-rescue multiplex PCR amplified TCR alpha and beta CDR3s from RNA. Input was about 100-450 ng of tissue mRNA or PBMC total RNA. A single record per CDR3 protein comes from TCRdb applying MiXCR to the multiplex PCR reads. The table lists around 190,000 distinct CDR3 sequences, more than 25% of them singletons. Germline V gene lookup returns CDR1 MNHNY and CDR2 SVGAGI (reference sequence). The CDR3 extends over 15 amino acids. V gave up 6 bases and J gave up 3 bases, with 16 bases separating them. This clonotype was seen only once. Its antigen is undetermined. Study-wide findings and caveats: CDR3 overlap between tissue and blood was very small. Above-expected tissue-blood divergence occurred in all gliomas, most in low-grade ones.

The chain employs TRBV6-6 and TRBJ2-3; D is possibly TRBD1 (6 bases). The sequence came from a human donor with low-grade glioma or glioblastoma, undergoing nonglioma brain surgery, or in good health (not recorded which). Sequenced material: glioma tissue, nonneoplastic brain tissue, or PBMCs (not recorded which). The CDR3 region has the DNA TGTGCCAGCAGGTGGCTAGGGGGAGCGACAGATACGCAGTATTTT. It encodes CASRWLGGATDTQYF.